These 21 T cell receptor beta chains were sequenced from one sample in a study of CD8 T cells in ankylosing spondylitis. One entry per CDR3 protein results from TCRdb running MiXCR on the 5' RACE reads. Among 230,000 or so distinct CDR3 sequences listed, roughly 18% were seen once. The specimen was blood, either unsorted or a sorted T cell fraction (not recorded which). Source of these receptors: a male donor with ankylosing spondylitis or in good health (not recorded which).

This clonotype was counted between two and nine times. The J gene is TRBJ2-1, the V gene TRBV7-3; TRBD2 agrees at 7 bases. The J segment lost 8 bases and the V segment lost 5 bases, leaving 9 bases of the junction unmatched. The germline V gene has CDR1 SGHTA and CDR2 FQGTGA. CDR3 length: 14 residues. CDR3 in amino acids: CASSLGGRGDEQFF. CDR3 DNA: TGTGCCAGCAGCCTTGGCGGGAGAGGGGATGAGCAGTTCTTC.

This clonotype showed up just a few times. The rearrangement uses TRBV6-2 or TRBV6-3 and TRBJ2-1; 8 bases are a match to TRBD2. The CDR3 is 15 residues long. J was trimmed by 8 bases and V by 5 bases; bases with no gene match: 11. The germline gives CDR1 MNHEY, CDR2 SVGEGT. DNA for the CDR3: TGTGCCAGCAGTCCGAGCGGGAGTTGGAGCGATGAGCAGTTCTTC. As protein: CASSPSGSWSDEQFF.

This rearrangement joins TRBV12-3 or TRBV12-4 to TRBJ2-3; 9 bases are a match to TRBD1. Unmatched junction bases numbered 9, after V lost 4 bases and J lost 4 bases. This CDR3 has 16 amino acids. This CDR3 reads CASSSFRDREADTQYF. CDR3 in DNA: TGTGCCAGCAGTTCTTTCCGGGACAGGGAAGCAGATACGCAGTATTTT.

V usage is TRBV27 and J usage is TRBJ2-7; D possibly uses TRBD1 or TRBD2 (5 bases each). V lost 7 bases and J 7 bases, leaving 26 bases between the germline ends. The germline V gene encodes CDR1 MNHEY and CDR2 SMNVEV (reference sequence). CDR3 length equals 16 residues. CDR3 in DNA: TGTGCCAGCACGACCTGGGACGGGTTGGCAACGGGGGAGCAGTACTTC. It encodes CASTTWDGLATGEQYF.

This clonotype was picked up a small number of times. The chain combines TRBV7-2 with TRBJ2-7; TRBD1 is a possible D gene (5 bases). The germline V and J ends were trimmed by 5 bases and 4 bases, with 15 bases remaining between them. Germline values: CDR1 SGHTA, CDR2 FQGNSA. The CDR3 contains 14 residues. The CDR3 sequence is CASSPWAGSYEQYF. CDR3 sequence (DNA): TGTGCCAGCAGCCCTTGGGCAGGGTCTTACGAGCAGTACTTC.

This clonotype showed up just a few times. The chain has TRBV29-1 and TRBJ2-5; D might be TRBD1 (5 bases). Deletions cut 2 bases from V and 5 bases from J, with 24 bases between. This CDR3 is built from 17 residues. The germline gives CDR1 SQVTM, CDR2 ANQGSEA. As DNA, the CDR3 is TGCAGCGTTGAAACCCCCGTTCTCGGCAGGGTGTTGGAGACCCAGTACTTC. It is translated as CSVETPVLGRVLETQYF.

A word on this clonotype: A read error is possible here, since a much larger clone lies one base away. Because the CDR3 is missing its conserved closing phenylalanine or tryptophan, this is likely a read error. The chain links TRBV5-6 to TRBJ2-7; weak D call: TRBD1 (5 bases). Germline lookup yields CDR1 SGHDT and CDR2 YYEEEE. This CDR3 region has 12 residues. Trimming left V 3 bases short and J 4 bases short, with 8 bases between. This chain's CDR3 is CASSSTAYEQYC. The CDR3 DNA sequence: TGTGCCAGCAGCTCGACAGCATACGAGCAGTACTGC.

V and J are TRBV6-4 and TRBJ2-3; TRBD2 matches 13 bases. Germline values: CDR1 MRHNA, CDR2 SNTAGT. The CDR3 spans 18 residues. V lost 3 bases, J lost 1 base, and 7 bases stayed unmatched. CDR3 in DNA: TGTGCCAGCAGTGATCCCGGACTAGCGGGAGTTTGCACAGATACGCAGTATTTT. Translated, it gives CASSDPGLAGVCTDTQYF.

The chain carries TRBV7-2 and TRBJ2-7, with TRBD1 as a possible D gene (6 bases). V dropped 5 bases and J dropped 0 bases, with 11 bases sitting between them. The germline V gene encodes CDR1 SGHTA and CDR2 FQGNSA. CDR3 length: 14 residues. In nucleotides, the CDR3 is TGTGCCAGCAGCGTGGGACACAGCTCCTACGAGCAGTACTTC. Protein: CASSVGHSSYEQYF.

J is TRBJ1-2 and V is TRBV12-3 or TRBV12-4, with D possibly TRBD1 on 5 matching bases. The V gene lost 3 bases and the J gene lost 2 bases, with 16 bases spanning the gap. The CDR3 contains 16 residues. The CDR3 is CASSFGAPLGNYGYTF. Written as DNA, the CDR3 is TGTGCCAGCAGTTTTGGGGCGCCCCTCGGAAACTATGGCTACACCTTC.

The rearrangement links TRBV7-2 to TRBJ2-4, with D perhaps matching TRBD1 or TRBD2 (5 bases each). This CDR3 is 15 amino acids long. The ends were cut back, 2 bases at V and 9 bases at J, with 17 bases in the middle. CDR1 is SGHTA and CDR2 is FQGNSA in the germline V gene. CDR3 sequence: CASSLKRDLESIQYF. The CDR3 DNA reads TGTGCCAGCAGCTTAAAAAGGGACCTAGAGAGCATTCAGTACTTC. Using reference TRBV7-2 and TRBJ2-4 for the parts outside the CDR3, the full variable domain is GAGVSQSPSNKVTEKGKDVELRCDPISGHTALYWYRQSLGQGLEFLIYFQGNSAPDKSGLPSDRFSAERTGGSVSTLTIQRTQQEDSAVYLCASSLKRDLESIQYFGAGTRLSVL.

The J gene is TRBJ1-2, the V gene TRBV7-9; possibly TRBD1 for D (5 bases). Between the trimmed V and J ends, which lost 0 bases and 4 bases, there was a span of 12 bases. The CDR3 contains 15 residues. Per the germline V gene, CDR1 is SEHNR and CDR2 is FQNEAQ (reference sequence). CDR3 sequence (DNA): TGTGCCAGCAGCTTAGCCACAGCAGGGTCCTATGGCTACACCTTC. Translating gives CASSLATAGSYGYTF.

Only a few counts were recorded for this clonotype. This sequence joins TRBV5-6 and TRBJ1-2, with 12 bases fitting TRBD1. The CDR3 sequence is 14 residues long. V gave up 2 bases and J gave up 7 bases; unmatched junction bases: 3. Germline assignment: CDR1 SGHDT and CDR2 YYEEEE. The CDR3 nucleotides read TGTGCCAGCAGCTTCGGGACAGGGGGCCTTGGCTACACCTTC. As protein: CASSFGTGGLGYTF.

This clonotype was detected only a few times. The chain links TRBV2 to TRBJ2-5; 10 bases fit TRBD1. This CDR3 has 15 amino acids. V was clipped by 7 bases and J by 2 bases; unmatched bases: 7. The germline CDR1 and CDR2 sequences are SNHLY and FYNNEI. CDR3 sequence: CASTVPGQGQETQYF. The CDR3 bases are TGTGCCAGCACAGTACCGGGACAGGGGCAAGAGACCCAGTACTTC. Supplemented by reference TRBV2 and TRBJ2-5, the full variable domain reads EPEVTQTPSHQVTQMGQEVILRCVPISNHLYFYWYRQILGQKVEFLVSFYNNEISEKSEIFDDQFSVERPDGSNFTLKIRSTKLEDSAMYFCASTVPGQGQETQYFGPGTRLLVL.

The sample holds many counts of this clonotype. The chain is built from TRBV20-1 and TRBJ1-5; 7 bases line up with TRBD1. Looked up from germline, CDR1 is DFQATT and CDR2 is SNEGSKA (reference sequence). The CDR3 covers 14 residues. The trim removed 4 bases at V and 2 bases at J, leaving 5 bases unmatched. The CDR3 reads CSATTQGGNQPQHF. DNA for the CDR3: TGCAGTGCTACCACCCAGGGGGGCAATCAGCCCCAGCATTTT.

There are a few counts of this clonotype. The chain couples TRBV27 to TRBJ2-3; TRBD2 matches at 15 bases. Germline trimming cut 1 base from V and 4 bases from J; bases unmatched to any gene: 6. This CDR3 region has 18 residues. From germline, CDR1 is MNHEY and CDR2 SMNVEV (reference sequence). The CDR3 coding sequence is TGTGCCAGCAGTTTATATGGACTAGCGGGAGGGCCCCCAGATACGCAGTATTTT. This translates into CASSLYGLAGGPPDTQYF.

There are a few counts of this clonotype. The rearrangement uses TRBV25-1 and TRBJ2-1; tentatively, D is TRBD2 (5 bases). Germline loops: CDR1 MGHDK, CDR2 SYGVNS. Trimming took off 3 bases at V and 4 bases at J, with 16 bases between the two ends. The CDR3 extends over 16 amino acids. The CDR3 reads CASSDRSAIVYNEQFF. CDR3 sequence (DNA): TGTGCCAGCAGTGACCGTAGCGCGATCGTATACAATGAGCAGTTCTTC.

J is TRBJ2-1 and V is TRBV12-3 or TRBV12-4; TRBD2 matches at 10 bases. This CDR3 region has 17 residues. The J segment lost 1 base and the V segment lost 3 bases, leaving 6 bases of the junction unmatched. The CDR3 spells CASSFLAGEQSYNEQFF. Here the CDR3 DNA reads TGTGCCAGCAGTTTTCTAGCGGGAGAGCAGTCCTACAATGAGCAGTTCTTC.

This clonotype has just a few counts. The chain recombines TRBV29-1 with TRBJ2-1; maybe TRBD2 (6 bases). In germline, CDR1 is SQVTM, CDR2 ANQGSEA. The CDR3 is made up of 19 amino acids. V lost 3 bases, J lost 5 bases, and 29 bases lay in between. CDR3: CSVDRLVPGVDLLNNEQFF. The CDR3 coding sequence is TGCAGCGTTGATCGTTTGGTCCCGGGAGTCGATCTACTAAACAATGAGCAGTTCTTC.

The chain uses TRBV2 and TRBJ2-7; D unresolved. Per germline, CDR1 SNHLY and CDR2 FYNNEI. The CDR3 sequence is 16 residues long. V was shortened by 2 bases and J by 5 bases, with 19 bases between the two germline ends. CDR3: CASSENEDSRTDEQYF. CDR3 coding DNA: TGTGCCAGCAGTGAAAATGAGGATTCCAGGACGGACGAGCAGTACTTC.

The V and J genes are TRBV5-1 and TRBJ2-7; TRBD1 matches at 7 bases. Germline CDR1 is SGHRS and CDR2 is YFSETQ. Trimming at V came to 3 bases and at J to 3 bases, leaving 12 bases not matched to a gene. The CDR3 is made up of 16 amino acids. The CDR3 spells CASSYPEEAGGYEQYF. For the CDR3, the DNA is TGCGCCAGCAGCTACCCGGAGGAAGCAGGGGGCTACGAGCAGTACTTC.